A selection of T cell receptor beta chains follows, all from one sample in a study of blood T cell repertoires in COVID-19. The data were produced by immunoSEQ multiplex PCR, yet TCRdb's version contains in-frame clones alone and is incomplete. The sample lists 200,000 to 300,000 clones, around 90% occurring once. Source material: peripheral blood. The receptor source for this set is a woman aged 60-75 years with COVID-19, enrolled during active disease. The conserved cysteine and the conserved F or W are not part of the CDR3 here. Each record gives: V gene, clone size, CDR3 protein. Some rows mark clone size as missing; the rest say once, few, many or name a class of expanded clone.

TRBV5-1 NA ASSYRANQPQH
TRBV7-2 NA ASSLVLTGTSGEVPEQY
TRBV5-5 NA ASIPRGGSEKLF
TRBV18 few ASSSQGIGAF
TRBV2 NA ASRGTALNEKLF
TRBV12-2 NA ASRRNWDRHYEQY
TRBV30 once AWSPPRSPSTDTQY
TRBV28 NA ASSLNRGYGLF
TRBV5-4 NA ASSLVGLGSNPFRNEQY
TRBV3-1/TRBV3-2 once ASSQGRHLNTEAF
TRBV19 NA ASSIGPTGPSYEQY
TRBV11-2 NA ASSLVSSGAEQF
TRBV19 NA ASTPGGAYTGELF
TRBV19 NA ASSIAWTSGRAWEQY
TRBV19 NA ATRGNSGNTIY
TRBV7-9 NA ASSSSLSGAYEQY
TRBV9 once ASSPRDSQETQY
TRBV3-1/TRBV3-2 NA ASSQVPAGGETQY
TRBV28 once ASSLRGSRWPQH
TRBV7-3 NA ASSIRLAPQETQY
TRBV5-6 NA ASSSGTVRNTGELF
TRBV28 NA ASRPPGQFNQPQH
TRBV10-1 NA ASSERRGQPQH
TRBV5-4 few ASSLQGAANGYT
TRBV28 NA ASSLRGRDRAFYGYT
TRBV18 NA ASSSLAGVNTEAF
TRBV6-1 once ASSGRLAGASNEQF
TRBV28 NA ASSVPGAGGLTDTQY
TRBV30 NA AWSVLLRNTEAF